These 15 T cell receptor beta chains came from one sample sequenced in a study of early stage breast cancer tumors (dated by TCRdb to the late 2010s). Libraries were built with the immunoSEQ multiplex PCR assay. Not all clones reach the TCRdb copy of this immuneACCESS table, which keeps in-frame sequences only. Checked studies attribute under half of the gap to unresolved V genes and leave the rest unexplained. The sample records roughly 48,000 clones, 83% of which are singletons. The top ten hold about 1.4% of the sample. The source material was blood. Receptor source: a person aged 45-60 years with breast cancer.

J is TRBJ1-5 and V is TRBV9; 8 bases match TRBD1. J was trimmed by 3 bases and V by 4 bases; bases with no gene match: 6. There are 15 residues in the CDR3. Looked up from germline, CDR1 is SGDLS and CDR2 is YYNGEE. The DNA for the CDR3 is TGTGCCAGCAGCTCGACAGGGGATCCCAATCAGCCCCAGCATTTT. Amino acids: CASSSTGDPNQPQHF.

This clone has more than one count but fewer than ten. The chain links TRBV5-3 to TRBJ1-1; D is ambiguous. TRBV5-3 is an open reading frame, and its role is uncertain. The CDR3 sequence is 13 residues long. Trimming removed 6 bases at V and 5 bases at J, with 14 bases between. The CDR3, as DNA: TGTGCCAGAACTGGAGGGCTTGGGACTGAAGCTTTCTTT. Translation gives CARTGGLGTEAFF.

V usage is TRBV25-1 and J usage is TRBJ2-1; a weak D match, TRBD2 (6 bases). The V and J ends lost 6 bases and 4 bases respectively, with 13 bases between them. Germline CDR1 and CDR2: MGHDK and SYGVNS. The CDR3 has 14 amino acids. Written as DNA, the CDR3 is TGTGCCAGCAGCCTCCGGGACTTGTACAATGAGCAGTTCTTC. Its translation: CASSLRDLYNEQFF. Variable domain in full (rest from reference TRBV25-1 and TRBJ2-1): EADIYQTPRYLVIGTGKKITLECSQTMGHDKMYWYQQDPGMELHLIHYSYGVNSTEKGDLSSESTVSRIRTEHFPLTLESARPSHTSQYLCASSLRDLYNEQFFGPGTRLTVL.

This clone was counted once. The CDR3 DNA reads TGTGCCAGTAGTGTTGACAGGGGCTCTGATGGCTACACCTTC. Translation gives CASSVDRGSDGYTF. V and J are TRBV19 and TRBJ1-2; 8 bases map to TRBD1. Per germline, CDR1 LNHDA and CDR2 SQIVND (reference sequence). V trimming: 5 bases; J trimming: 6 bases; junction bases outside the gene matches: 8. There are 14 residues in the CDR3.

The CDR3 sequence: CASSRIQGESTEAFF. The CDR3, as DNA: TGTGCCAGCAGCCGTATCCAGGGGGAATCGACTGAAGCTTTCTTT. The chain has TRBV14 and TRBJ1-1, with 7 bases aligning to TRBD1. V dropped 4 bases and J dropped 5; count of bases not matched to a gene: 10. The V gene's germline CDR1 is SGHDN and CDR2 FVKESK. This CDR3 is built from 15 residues.

This clone came up a few times. The chain is built from TRBV19 and TRBJ1-1, with D tentatively TRBD1 (6 bases). V lost 10 bases, J lost 5 bases, and 11 bases lay in between. The CDR3 is 11 residues long. Germline V gives CDR1 LNHDA, CDR2 SQIVND (reference sequence). The CDR3: CATRGITEAFF. The CDR3 DNA reads TGTGCCACCAGGGGTATAACTGAAGCTTTCTTT.

V is TRBV27 and J is TRBJ1-1; unclear D gene. V was cut by 6 bases and J by 12 bases, with 23 bases left in between. This CDR3 is 14 amino acids long. Germline V lookup: CDR1 MNHEY, CDR2 SMNVEV (reference sequence). CDR3 DNA: TGTGCCAGCAGGACAACCGCGGGGATCAGCAAGACTTTCTTT. This sequence encodes CASRTTAGISKTFF.

The chain is built from TRBV5-1 and TRBJ2-7; possible D gene TRBD2, 5 bases. The germline V and J ends were trimmed by 0 bases and 3 bases, with 13 bases remaining between them. Germline lookup yields CDR1 SGHRS and CDR2 YFSETQ. This CDR3 comprises 15 residues. CDR3 in DNA: TGCGCCAGCAGCTTGGATGTGACTACCTACTACGAGCAGTACTTC. This codes for CASSLDVTTYYEQYF.

This clone was observed a single time. The chain joins TRBV5-6 to TRBJ2-2, with D possibly being TRBD2 (6 bases). Per germline, CDR1 SGHDT and CDR2 YYEEEE. This CDR3 is built from 15 residues. V was shortened by 1 base and J by 1 base, with 8 bases between the two germline ends. In nucleotides, the CDR3 is TGTGCCAGCAGCTTGTACGGGGGGAACACCGGGGAGCTGTTTTTT. Translated: CASSLYGGNTGELFF.

V gene TRBV7-9 combines with J gene TRBJ1-1; D gene ambiguous. CDR1 is SEHNR and CDR2 is FQNEAQ in the germline V gene (reference sequence). V was pared by 5 bases and J by 1 base, with 11 bases between. The length of the CDR3 is 14 residues. The CDR3 protein is CASSPTDRNTEAFF. As DNA, the CDR3 is TGTGCCAGCAGCCCTACTGATAGGAACACTGAAGCTTTCTTT.

V gene TRBV19 combines with J gene TRBJ1-3; weak D call: TRBD1 (5 bases). The CDR3 is made up of 15 amino acids. Germline CDR1 is LNHDA and CDR2 is SQIVND (reference sequence). V lost 8 bases, J lost 0 bases, and 14 bases lay in between. In nucleotides, the CDR3 is TGTGCCAGTTGGGACGGCGAGAGCTCTGGAAACACCATATATTTT. It encodes CASWDGESSGNTIYF.

This clone appeared once. The genes are TRBV19 and TRBJ2-3; 9 nucleotides match TRBD1. J gave up 1 base and V 3 bases, and 5 bases lay outside the gene matches. Germline V gene lookup returns CDR1 LNHDA and CDR2 SQIVND (reference sequence). CDR3 length equals 16 residues. CDR3 DNA: TGTGCCAGTAGTATCCGACAGGGGGTGGGCACAGATACGCAGTATTTT. Its protein product is CASSIRQGVGTDTQYF.

The rearrangement links TRBV19 to TRBJ2-7; D gene unclear. The CDR3 extends over 14 amino acids. V lost 5 bases, J lost 0 bases, and 11 bases lay in between. The germline V gene encodes CDR1 LNHDA and CDR2 SQIVND (reference sequence). The CDR3 DNA follows: TGTGCCAGTAGTTCCAGCGCGCTCTCCTACGAGCAGTACTTC. Residues: CASSSSALSYEQYF.

V and J are TRBV5-4 and TRBJ2-5; D ambiguous. This CDR3 is 13 amino acids long. The V end was cut by 4 bases, the J end by 5 bases, with 12 bases between. Germline loops: CDR1 SGHNT, CDR2 YYREEE (reference sequence). The CDR3 loop reads CASSERPIETQYF. DNA for the CDR3: TGTGCCAGCAGCGAACGCCCGATTGAGACCCAGTACTTC.

The rearrangement links TRBV27 to TRBJ1-5, with 7 bases that match TRBD1. The CDR3 consists of 15 residues. Germline assignment: CDR1 MNHEY and CDR2 SMNVEV (reference sequence). With 5 bases clipped from V and 7 bases from J, the junction kept 11 bases outside the gene matches. CDR3 sequence: CASSASRDRGQPQHF. The CDR3 DNA reads TGTGCCAGCAGTGCGTCCCGGGACAGAGGGCAGCCCCAGCATTTT.